A single sample is the source of the 9 T cell receptor beta chains below, sequenced in a study of regulatory T cells in long-lasting Graves disease. TCR beta libraries were built with iRepertoire HTBI primers and Arm-PCR of CDR3 regions. TCRdb processed the multiplex PCR reads anew with MiXCR; each CDR3 protein has one entry. The sample consists of 400,000 to 650,000 distinct CDR3 sequences, roughly a sixth of them appearing once. The time point here: newly diagnosed GD, antithyroid drugs for less than 3 months. Scientists built the TCR library using RNA that was extracted from PBMCs. The sample was also reused in another study, on T cells in Graves' hyperthyroidism and ophthalmopathy.

Specimen: peripheral blood mononuclear cells (PBMCs), collected at new diagnosis, from a patient treated with antithyroid drugs. Receptors originate from a woman in her forties or fifties with Graves disease.

This clonotype was counted many times. Here the CDR3 reads CASSFPNLRTGVGYTF. The DNA of the CDR3 is TGTGCCAGCAGTTTCCCTAACCTGCGAACGGGAGTTGGCTACACCTTC. The chain has TRBV28 and TRBJ1-2; no definite D call. With 3 bases removed from V and 7 bases from J, the gap between germline ends came to 21 bases. The length of the CDR3 is 16 residues. In germline, CDR1 is MDHEN, CDR2 SYDVKM.

This clonotype has a count of ten or more. The V call is TRBV12-3 or TRBV12-4, the J call TRBJ1-6, with D tentatively TRBD1 (6 bases). Trimming pared 2 bases from V and 9 bases from J, leaving 11 bases between. The CDR3 covers 14 residues. The DNA of the CDR3 is TGTGCCAGCAGTTTACAGGGGAAGGGTTCACCCCTCCACTTT. Translated: CASSLQGKGSPLHF.

This clonotype was seen repeatedly, ten times or more. The rearrangement joins TRBV7-9 to TRBJ2-7; D uncertain. Trimming took off 5 bases at V and 7 bases at J, with 15 bases between the two ends. CDR3 length: 13 residues. Germline CDR1 reads SEHNR; CDR2 reads FQNEAQ (reference sequence). The CDR3 DNA reads TGTGCCAGCAGCCCAGATGGGATATGGGAGCAGTACTTC. Translation: CASSPDGIWEQYF.

This clonotype was picked up many times. The rearrangement links TRBV7-6 to TRBJ2-5; the match to TRBD2 covers 8 bases. From germline, CDR1 is SGHVS and CDR2 FNYEAQ. CDR3 length: 18 amino acids. J lost 3 bases, V lost 2 bases, and 14 bases had no gene match. CDR3 in DNA: TGTGCCAGCAGCTTACCTCGTTTAGCGGGGTCGCTGGAAGAGACCCAGTACTTC. Protein: CASSLPRLAGSLEETQYF. Full variable domain (rest looked up from reference TRBV7-6 and TRBJ2-5): GAGVSQSPRYKVTKRGQDVALRCDPISGHVSLYWYRQALGQGPEFLTYFNYEAQQDKSGLPNDRFSAERPEGSISTLTIQRTEQRDSAMYRCASSLPRLAGSLEETQYFGPGTRLLVL.

At least ten counts were recorded for this clonotype. V is TRBV30 and J is TRBJ1-1; 8 bases agree with TRBD1. The CDR3 length is 15 residues. J gave up 0 bases and V 5 bases, and 8 bases lay outside the gene matches. Germline-derived CDR1 and CDR2 are GTSNPN and SVGIG (reference sequence). The CDR3: CAWVRDRRMNTEAFF. CDR3 DNA sequence: TGTGCCTGGGTTCGGGACAGGAGGATGAACACTGAAGCTTTCTTT.

This clonotype was recorded a few times. The J gene is TRBJ1-1, the V gene TRBV14; tentatively, D is TRBD1 (5 bases). Germline V gene sequence: CDR1 SGHDN, CDR2 FVKESK. The CDR3 contains 18 residues. The germline V and J ends were trimmed by 1 base and 4 bases, with 22 bases remaining between them. The CDR3 region is CASSQGLLFTERGTEAFF. The CDR3 DNA is TGTGCCAGCAGCCAAGGTCTTTTATTCACGGAGAGGGGCACTGAAGCTTTCTTT.

This clonotype was observed a single time. The rearrangement uses TRBV11-2 and TRBJ1-2, with D hard to call. Germline V CDR1 and CDR2: SGHAT, FQNNGV. The CDR3 totals 11 residues. The germline V and J ends were trimmed by 5 bases and 13 bases, with 14 bases remaining between them. The CDR3, as DNA: TGTGCCAGCAGCACCCCGGGCGGCCTCACCTTC. It is translated as CASSTPGGLTF.

This rearrangement joins TRBV11-2 to TRBJ2-7, with D uncertain. The CDR3 extends over 14 amino acids. CDR1 and CDR2 from the germline V gene are SGHAT and FQNNGV. Trimming shortened V by 3 bases and J by 2 bases, and 11 bases separated the two germline ends. This CDR3 reads CASSFQGLTYEQYF. CDR3 bases: TGTGCCAGCAGCTTCCAAGGGCTCACCTACGAGCAGTACTTC.

This clonotype was seen many times. This chain links TRBV12-3 or TRBV12-4 with TRBJ1-5; 8 nucleotides align to TRBD1. This CDR3 has 18 amino acids. Losses at the gene ends were 6 bases for V and 2 bases for J; bases not matched to a gene: 15. The CDR3 spells CASRGTDRVEYGNQPQHF. Written as DNA, the CDR3 is TGTGCCAGCAGGGGGACGGACAGGGTAGAGTATGGCAATCAGCCCCAGCATTTT.